This T cell receptor (beta chain) stems from a study of human T cells and chemical hapten exposure (dated by TCRdb to about 2021). For context, the study as a whole: For sensitization, 2% DPC in acetone was applied to an approximately 2 cm by approximately 2 cm area of upper inner arm skin. Throughout the study period of 20 to 25 weeks, patients also received therapeutic DPC doses to the scalp every week. Patch tests used Finn chambers with 0.01% DPC on the upper back, scored after 6 days by International Contact Dermatitis Research Group standards. The patient cohort, mostly female, included alopecia areata with under or over 50% scalp involvement, alopecia totalis and alopecia universalis. Libraries were pooled for sequencing, and per-sample TCR yields varied mainly because of small differences in library volumes within the pool. The study tracked peripheral blood TCR repertoire changes in vivo during primary and secondary sensitization to the hapten diphenylcyclopropenone (DPC) in alopecia patients. Blood was sampled from patients pre-sensitization (week 0) and at 2, 6 and about 24 weeks after DPC sensitization. Blood for TCR sequencing was provided by twenty-nine alopecia patients at one to four time points (pre-sensitization, 2, 6 and 24 weeks).

The CDR3, from cysteine to phenylalanine, totals 15 residues. Only CDR3 DNA is held: 45 bases, read in frame from base 1. V is clipped by 5 bases and J by 0 bases, and the sequence between their germline boundaries is 13 bases long. The germline V gene yields SGHAT for CDR1 and FQNNGV for CDR2. Libraries came from RACE. Data came from a NextSeq 500. Library preparation attached unique molecular identifiers to individual cDNA molecules for quantitative, reproducible TCR counting. Each blood RNA sample was used to sequence both TCR alpha and TCR beta chains. On the study's bioinformatics: A median of approximately 100,000 TCRs per sample was observed, with a range of 23,224 to 690,600. The Decombinator software suite was used to annotate V, J and CDR3 in the TCR reads. To make PS versus PT1 abundance plots, every sample was subsampled to the same number of TCRs (28,000). Expanded TCRs were defined as absent before sensitization and observed at least eight times at the 2-week time point. TCRdb's own reprocessing of the public reads used fastp at Q25 and MiXCR and kept productive beta chains. Each entry merges the rows of one CDR3 protein and shows their most common DNA and genes. The V and J calls were determined by TCRdb, not by the authors. In this sample the table shows more than 250,000 distinct CDR3 sequences, 7.5% to 9% of which occur a single time. The ten biggest clones cover approximately 2.3% of the sample.

Beyond this particular receptor, the publication reports: A positive correlation was found between the number of PT1 expanded TCRs and patch test score, with significance reached at thresholds 8, 16 and 32 but not 4. Because every patient had alopecia, a presumed autoimmune disease, the patients' immune response might differ from that of healthy individuals. Repeated subsampling changed both the strength of the expansion versus patch-test correlation and the threshold at which that correlation became significant. Significantly more large CDR3 similarity clusters were formed by expanded TCRs than by pre-sensitization or healthy control sets, consistent with antigen-driven responses. DPC sensitization did not change the number of TCRs with a frequency above 1 in 1000, and there was no evidence of changes in global repertoire structure.

Per the publication, the time point label means: pre-sensitization, week 0. The treatment or condition label on this specimen signifies: therapeutic diphenylcyclopropenone sensitization with weekly scalp DPC. At every patch-test visit, the blood draw took place before the patch test was put on. Patients were eligible if aged 18 to 70, diagnosed with alopecia and judged suitable for DPC therapy, and pregnant patients were excluded. Total RNA was extracted from unfractionated whole blood collected in Tempus Blood RNA tubes. The sample holds many counts of this clonotype. This receptor's antigen is unknown. No base quality information exists; no much larger clone differs at one position.

This chain joins TRBV11-2 to TRBJ1-1; the D gene cannot be resolved reliably. This specimen consisted of whole blood, obtained in connection with sensitization to the hapten diphenylcyclopropenone (DPC). This receptor was obtained from a woman in her thirties or forties with alopecia areata. Some clones in this sample may be carry-over from other donors' samples. The CDR3 protein sequence reads: CASSLSPGLNTEAFF. The DNA sequence is TGTGCCAGCAGCCTATCCCCGGGGTTGAACACTGAAGCTTTCTTT.